This T cell receptor beta chain was identified in a study of blood T cells in healthy people across ages (dated by TCRdb to the mid-2010s). Notes on the research overall: In model experiments, roughly one uniquely barcoded TCR beta cDNA molecule per two T cells was captured by template switching. The study measured age-related changes in TCR beta repertoire diversity using deep sequencing normalized with unique cDNA molecular identifiers. Donors were grouped into four age groups: young (average approximately 16 years), middle-aged (roughly 38), aged (about 59) and long-lived (around 82). Using the same blood draw, the study looked at two additional independent replicas of 1 million unique cDNA reads for two donors, one aged 18 to 30 and the other aged 80 or older. General conclusions and limits of the study: Because donor CMV infection status was unknown, age-related changes in expanded clonotypes were potentially confounded. Observed TCR beta diversity per million T cells fell roughly linearly with age, and a significant reduction was already apparent by age approximately 41. A strong correlation was found between observed TCR beta diversity and the percentage of naive T cells measured by flow cytometry. Total diversity estimates from one million sequenced T cells were considered lower bounds and underestimates. Because profiling used bulk unsorted PBMCs, naive and antigen-experienced compartments could not be compared conclusively. Compared with the aged group, the long-lived group had more naive CD4+ T cells, fewer expanded clones and increased TCR diversity, a pattern suggesting age selection.

This clonotype was counted between two and nine times. This clone's antigen is unknown. It has no much larger one-base neighbor in the sample; base qualities were not kept. The approximately 39 donors, aged about 6 to 95 years, were systemically healthy Caucasian individuals from Russia. Each donor gave roughly 9 milliliters of peripheral blood, drawn into EDTA-treated Vacutainer tubes. PBMCs were isolated by Ficoll-Paque density-gradient centrifugation, with at least 6.5 million obtained per sample. Total RNA was extracted from PBMCs with Trizol reagent, with at least 5 micrograms obtained per sample. For every donor, flow cytometry on a PBMC aliquot measured the percentage of naive CD45RAhigh/CD27high T cells. The protocol used for the library was 5' RACE. Sequencing took place on an Illumina HiSeq 2500. A second PCR of about 7 to 12 cycles was performed with a sample-barcoded 5' primer and a J-beta primer mix. Each TCR beta cDNA molecule received a unique molecular identifier from a template-switch 5' adaptor carrying 12 random nucleotides. At least 3 million CDR3-containing paired-end reads were obtained from each sample. The Mint cDNA synthesis kit, primed by a TRBC-specific oligonucleotide, was used to synthesize first-strand cDNA from all RNA. Following uracil-DNA glycosylase treatment, a first 18-cycle PCR with universal primers M1SS and BC2_uni_R was performed on all cDNA. Under the source paper's analysis protocol: For normalization, 1 million high-quality reads were randomly selected from each sample, with every read carrying a distinct molecular identifier. Instead of being binned into consensus sequences, reads that shared molecular identifiers were thrown out. CDR3 identification, clonotype clustering and error correction used MiTCR with a Q25 quality threshold and the strictest error-elimination algorithm. A nonparametric unseen species model with Euler transformation was used to estimate a lower bound on total TCR beta diversity. In-frame beta chains were kept once TCRdb had trimmed the public reads at Q25 with fastp and called clones with MiXCR. Rows matching on CDR3 protein sequence are summarized as one entry with the most common DNA and genes. In this record, the V and J calls reflect TCRdb's handling and not the investigators' own analysis. Within this sample are 1 million or so distinct CDR3 sequences, with around 25% of them counted one time only. The ten most abundant clones make up around 0.7% of the sample.

V ends up 3 bases short and J 4 bases short, with an unmatched junction base count of 5. In the germline V gene, CDR1 corresponds to SGHRS and CDR2 to YFSETQ. Including cysteine and phenylalanine, the CDR3 has 15 amino acids. Only the CDR3 portion is preserved as DNA: 45 bases, with reading frame beginning at the first base. The sample was also reused in another study, on T cells of mothers and their children. In that second paper, the authors write: Nine systemically healthy Caucasian individuals, comprising three mothers and their six children, were included as donors. cDNA synthesis used all of the extracted RNA, with approximately 1.4 ug of RNA in each 15 ul reaction. In the second PCR, the M1S primer introduced both the sample barcodes and 2-4 random nucleotides. Each mother yielded over 8.5 million TCR beta CDR3 reads and each child a few million reads. TCR recombination output is similarly shaped by thymic selection in related and unrelated pairs, with a minor effect exerted by inherited differences. Normalized repertoire overlap was always slightly but never significantly higher in related than unrelated mother-child pairs. No persistent microchimeric T cell clones were detected, at a sensitivity of 90 to 100 clones per million clonotypes. To look for features that set related mother-child pairs apart from unrelated individuals, the researchers ran deep NGS to compare the TCR beta repertoires of mothers and children. On average, the children were approximately 11 +/- 4 years old, while the mothers were about 37 +/- 4 years old. Libraries were sequenced on Illumina HiSeq 2000 with 100+100 nt paired-end reads after adapter ligation with NEBNext reagents. To prevent cross-contamination, the mother and child libraries were prepared one month apart and sequenced in separate runs. For each donor, between roughly 500,000 and 2,200,000 distinct TCR beta clonotypes were identified. Naive TCR beta clonotypes were estimated from low-frequency clonotypes matched to each donor's FACS-determined naive share, without sorting.

The sequence joins TRBV5-1 to TRBJ2-7, with TRBD2 matching 12 junction bases. The sequence came from a girl aged 2-15 years in good health. The specimen was blood. In nucleotide form, the sequence is TGCGCCAGCAGCTGGACTAGCGGGGATCTATACGAGCAGTACTTC. Its translation reads: CASSWTSGDLYEQYF.